This T cell receptor beta chain was obtained from a study of blood T cells in healthy people across ages. Germline lookup yields CDR1 LGHDT and CDR2 YNNKEL (reference sequence). The CDR3 contains 17 residues. Deletions cut 5 bases from V and 1 base from J, with 20 bases between. The authors ran a second PCR of about 7 to 11 cycles using a sample-barcoded 5' primer and a J-beta primer mix. TCRdb used MiXCR to reprocess the 5' RACE reads, holding one entry per CDR3 protein. The repertoire consists of about 970,000 distinct CDR3 sequences, with 45% to 60% occurring once and the leading ten covering about 22%. Individuals who donated were healthy Caucasians from Russia aged about 6 to 100. This clonotype was seen only a few times.

The specimen sequenced was blood. The chain has TRBV3-1 and TRBJ2-5, with TRBD1 as a possible D gene (5 bases). The sequence was collected from a woman aged 55-69 years in good health. DNA of the CDR3: TGTGCCAGCAGCTTCCCTATCCCCGACAGACCCCAAGAGACCCAGTACTTC. Translated, it gives CASSFPIPDRPQETQYF.